Listed below are T cell receptor beta chains from one sample, sequenced in a study of Ad26.COV2.S vaccination and SARS-CoV-2 variants. The protocol was immunoSEQ multiplex PCR, while the TCRdb copy is restricted to in-frame clones and leaves out a portion. The table includes approximately 450,000 clones, around 90% detected once. The specimen comprised peripheral blood, sampled in a trial of Ad26.COV2.S vaccine versus placebo. Source of these receptors: a person aged 18-65 years who received the Ad26.COV2.S COVID-19 vaccine or a placebo. Each CDR3 is given without its conserved first and last residue. Only part of the rows carry a size: once, few, many, or a class if the clone is expanded.

j_call	v_call	clone_size	cdr3_aa
TRBJ2-1	TRBV3-1/TRBV3-2	once	ASSQAGFNEQF
TRBJ2-7	TRBV4-2	NA	ASSQATGSFYEQY
TRBJ2-7	TRBV19	NA	ASSIAGSSYEQY
TRBJ2-5	TRBV28	NA	ASSYRDRGQETQY
TRBJ2-5	TRBV7-2	NA	ASSWGTVQETQY
TRBJ1-5	TRBV7-9	NA	ASSLQGNQPQH
TRBJ1-5	TRBV27	few	ASRERNQPQH
TRBJ2-1	TRBV6-5	NA	ASSITSYYNEQF
TRBJ2-7	TRBV19	NA	ASSIVLRSYEQY
TRBJ2-7	TRBV27	once	ASSFGAGQASYEQY
TRBJ1-2	TRBV27	NA	ASRATAAGGYT
TRBJ2-7	TRBV7-2	NA	ASSLTLAGPYEQY
TRBJ1-2	TRBV21-1	many	ASSKGRDRKLYGYT
TRBJ2-1	TRBV4-1	NA	ASSQVSGGSYNEQF
TRBJ2-5	TRBV6-5	NA	ASSYSRTIQETQY
TRBJ2-7	TRBV19	NA	ASSISGPYEQY
TRBJ1-3	TRBV20-1	once	SASLKEGNTIY
TRBJ2-1	TRBV11-1	NA	ASSRTDPVNEQF
TRBJ2-3	TRBV12-3/TRBV12-4	few	ASSLRSDTQY
TRBJ1-4	TRBV6-5	NA	ASTTQGFGEKLF
TRBJ1-1	TRBV7-9	NA	ASSPDTGDGTEAF
TRBJ1-2	TRBV6-5	NA	ASSYQGSYGYT
TRBJ2-7	TRBV19	NA	ASSLDVSYEQY
TRBJ2-3	TRBV11-2	NA	ASSFRERITDTQY
TRBJ1-1	TRBV28	NA	ASTRGGAVGNTEAF
TRBJ2-7	TRBV4-3	NA	ASSQEDRGGGYEQY
TRBJ2-1	TRBV27	NA	ASSPRQTGGHEQF
TRBJ2-5	TRBV5-1	NA	ASSPGGGVRGTQY
TRBJ1-4	TRBV9	NA	ASSVGQGRELF
TRBJ1-1	TRBV28	NA	ASSLPGANTEAF
TRBJ2-7	TRBV28	NA	ASSLGLAGPYEQY
TRBJ2-1	TRBV7-2	NA	ASSLEPGVEQF
TRBJ1-1	TRBV27	NA	ASSLGGTTEAF
TRBJ2-3	TRBV30	NA	AWTFGEGDTQY
TRBJ2-7	TRBV6-5	NA	ASSYYPGTVSYEQY
TRBJ1-4	TRBV5-6	NA	ASSRTGEKLF
TRBJ2-1	TRBV6-1	NA	ASSEGGGRGINNEQF
TRBJ1-6	TRBV19	NA	ASSIRQGSSPLH
TRBJ1-1	TRBV6-5	NA	ASRGRTVEAF
TRBJ2-7	TRBV12-5	NA	ASAKDSVYEQY
TRBJ2-2	TRBV6-2/TRBV6-3	once	ASSSQRVVGELF
TRBJ1-5	TRBV28	NA	ASSPGTGNQPQH
TRBJ2-7	TRBV27	NA	ASSLASGSFYEQY
TRBJ1-1	TRBV7-9	once	ASSLEGPNTEAF
TRBJ1-6	TRBV30	NA	AWSANSPLH
TRBJ2-7	TRBV25-1	once	ASSELTSGTSYEQY
TRBJ2-7	TRBV12-3/TRBV12-4	NA	ASSMSRPYEQY
TRBJ2-1	TRBV9	once	ASSVAAGDIKF
TRBJ2-1	TRBV6-5	NA	ASTAGPYNEQF
TRBJ2-3	TRBV6-1	NA	ASSEPSLGPFSTDTQY
TRBJ2-1	TRBV7-7	NA	ASSSGTGGHNEQF
TRBJ2-1	TRBV11-2	NA	ASSPGGYNEQF
TRBJ1-1	TRBV30	once	AWSLDRGGRGTEAF
TRBJ2-3	TRBV25-1	NA	ASSAPGSTDTQY